The sample holds many counts of the clone carrying this T cell receptor (beta chain). Its target is not known. TCR beta cDNA libraries included unique molecular identifiers. MiXCR was run by TCRdb on the PCR reads, yielding one entry per CDR3 protein. The table shows about 170,000 distinct CDR3 sequences, with about 29% occurring only once. This record comes from a study of post-analysis software for immune sequencing data. Study details: Recorded disease courses covered relapsing-remitting, secondary progressive and progressive-relapsing multiple sclerosis. Some patients had no subtype annotation. Study results and limitations: By F measure, samples from a shared preparation batch strongly co-clustered. Elevated frequency relative to controls characterized several TRBV segments in patients, TRBV5-6, TRBV5-1 and TRBV20-1 among them.

The J segment lost 7 bases and the V segment lost 3 bases, leaving 8 bases of the junction unmatched. CDR1 and CDR2 (germline): DFQATT, SNEGSKA (reference sequence). The CDR3 spans 14 residues. The chain links TRBV20-1 to TRBJ2-3; 9 positions match TRBD2. The TCR was taken from a girl aged 10 to 17 with multiple sclerosis. The specimen was blood. The CDR3 DNA follows: TGCAGTGCTAGCGGCCTAGCGGGAAGGAATACGCAGTATTTT. As protein: CSASGLAGRNTQYF.